Detailed here is one TCR beta chain. Its antigen is not yet known. There are no base qualities to consult, and no much larger clone falls within one base. Library creation used 5' RACE. Sequencing was carried out with an Illumina HiSeq 2000. Template switching introduced a universal primer binding site; the final cDNA contained a unique molecular identifier, enabling accurate counting of TCR cDNA molecules. Specific primers in the conserved constant-segment region were used to synthesize first-strand cDNA for the TCR alpha and beta chains. To control for contamination, every cDNA library carried two barcodes: a SMART-Mk sample barcode plus Illumina barcodes. TruSeq adapter sequences and Illumina sample barcodes were added in two successive PCR steps. Sequencing of the TCR alpha and beta cDNA libraries was done on the Illumina HiSeq platform using custom primers. Processing in the source paper ran as follows. MiGEC was used to process raw reads and extract unique molecular identifiers, and MiXCR was used to find CDR3 positions. For each individual, recombination models were inferred using an EM algorithm with the repgenHMM and IGoR tools. Shared clonotypes were analyzed with the tcR package in R, and sharing was normalized by the product of cloneset sizes. To study raw recombination without the effects of thymic and clonal selection, out-of-frame nonproductive sequences were analyzed. TCRdb reprocessing: public reads trimmed at Q25 with fastp, clones called with MiXCR, in-frame beta chains kept. For every CDR3 protein sequence, its rows merge into one entry that carries the most common genes and DNA. TCRdb assigned the V and J calls; the authors' analysis was not used. The sample table contains about 520,000 distinct CDR3 sequences; only one count was recorded for roughly a fifth of them. The ten biggest clones cover about 0.93% of the sample.

From the cysteine up to the phenylalanine, the CDR3 has a length of 14 residues. Here the CDR3 DNA is all that survives: 42 bases in frame from base 1. The CDR1 and CDR2 encoded by the germline V gene (reference sequence) are GTSNPN and SVGIG. V is clipped by 0 bases and J by 5 bases, and the sequence between their germline boundaries is 11 bases long. This sample was included in a study of identical twins (dated by TCRdb to between 2015 and 2016). At the level of the whole study: To test whether fetal clonotypes persist, this study deep-sequenced TCR alpha and beta repertoires from monozygotic twins, from unrelated adults of various ages, and from cord blood. Replicate twin experiments were performed at different times using different library preparation protocols to rule out contamination. General study outcomes and caveats: Recombination models systematically underestimated out-of-frame TCR alpha sharing in monozygotic twins but agreed with sharing between unrelated individuals. Zero-insertion analyses could be partly confounded by invariant T cells such as MAIT and iNKT, although diverse VJ usage argued against such confounding for most clonotypes. In beta out-of-frame sequences, excess twin sharing was weaker, because having fewer shared sequences lowered the signal-to-noise ratio. Fewer insertions were carried by abundant cord blood beta clonotypes, a similar but weaker trend appeared in young adult naive repertoires, and no such trend appeared in memory repertoires. Compared with coincidental sharing between unrelated individuals, out-of-frame TCR alpha sequences shared between twins had an excess of sequences with low generation probability. Because the same donors could not be followed over many years, conclusions were based on cross-sectional statistical analysis.

Every donor was a healthy Caucasian. The twin cohort comprised three pairs of female monozygotic twins, all aged roughly 18 to 29 years. Positive isolation kits from Invitrogen were used to isolate CD4+ and CD8+ T cell populations. Separately, the same data were catalogued under a study of T cells expressing NK-cell markers. The second study's paper adds: Eight or nine donors provided sorted CD3+CD56+NKG2C+, CD3+CD56+NKG2C- and CD3+CD56-NKG2C+ T-cell subsets, whose TCR beta-chain repertoires were profiled. Among the eight sequenced donors, only one was HCMV-seronegative, while the other seven were HCMV-seropositive. In several experiments an anti-gammadeltaTCR antibody was added to restrict sorting to alphabetaTCR-expressing T cells. For 6 or 7 donors, the dominant CD3+CD56+NKG2C+ clonotypes were among the top 10 CD8+ clonotypes and accounted for roughly 1.0-7.5% of CD8+ T cells. Those dominant clonotypes were again the most abundant among CD3+CD56-NKG2C+ cells in a few donors, at roughly 25-60.1%. Whether the expanded NKG2C-expressing T cell clones were specific for HCMV antigens remained unclear. The eight sequenced donors were randomly selected healthy volunteers, three men and five women. A commercial ELISA kit detecting HCMV-specific IgG in serum was used to determine HCMV serostatus. MIGEC was used to demultiplex reads and group the reads by UMI, and MiTCR was used to assemble and quantify clonotypes. To remove erroneous sequences, TCR cDNA sequences were retained only when supported by two or more reads. Downstream repertoire analysis used the tcR package, and clonotypes were matched across fractions by CDR3 nucleotide sequence plus V segment. VDJmatch was used to annotate antigen specificity against VDJdb, with one amino acid substitution in CDR3 permitted.

This sequence uses TRBV30 and TRBJ2-1, with the D segment identity uncertain. The sequenced sample consisted of CD4+ T cells sorted from blood. This TCR derives from a woman between 18 and 29 years old in good health. The CDR3 reads CAWSVGWRHNEQFF. The sequenced DNA is TGTGCCTGGAGTGTAGGCTGGCGACACAATGAGCAGTTCTTC.